This TCR beta chain was recorded in a study of OX40 agonist ivuxolimab in advanced cancers. Clones were sequenced by immunoSEQ multiplex PCR, and TCRdb holds only the in-frame ones, with some missing. The sample has approximately 92,000 clones, 94% seen once. Germline assignment: CDR1 MNHNY and CDR2 SVGAGI (reference sequence). This CDR3 has 14 residues. Trimming took 5 bases from V and 6 from J, leaving 13 bases between them. The chain carries TRBV6-6 and TRBJ1-4, with a tentative D call TRBD1 (5 bases). The receptor's source is an adult with an advanced solid tumor such as melanoma, head and neck, liver or kidney cancer. The material was CD4+ or CD8+ T cells sorted from blood, obtained in a trial of the OX40 agonist ivuxolimab. The CDR3 region has the DNA TGTGCCAGCAGTAAGGGCAGGGACTATGAAAAACTGTTTTTT. It translates to CASSKGRDYEKLFF.